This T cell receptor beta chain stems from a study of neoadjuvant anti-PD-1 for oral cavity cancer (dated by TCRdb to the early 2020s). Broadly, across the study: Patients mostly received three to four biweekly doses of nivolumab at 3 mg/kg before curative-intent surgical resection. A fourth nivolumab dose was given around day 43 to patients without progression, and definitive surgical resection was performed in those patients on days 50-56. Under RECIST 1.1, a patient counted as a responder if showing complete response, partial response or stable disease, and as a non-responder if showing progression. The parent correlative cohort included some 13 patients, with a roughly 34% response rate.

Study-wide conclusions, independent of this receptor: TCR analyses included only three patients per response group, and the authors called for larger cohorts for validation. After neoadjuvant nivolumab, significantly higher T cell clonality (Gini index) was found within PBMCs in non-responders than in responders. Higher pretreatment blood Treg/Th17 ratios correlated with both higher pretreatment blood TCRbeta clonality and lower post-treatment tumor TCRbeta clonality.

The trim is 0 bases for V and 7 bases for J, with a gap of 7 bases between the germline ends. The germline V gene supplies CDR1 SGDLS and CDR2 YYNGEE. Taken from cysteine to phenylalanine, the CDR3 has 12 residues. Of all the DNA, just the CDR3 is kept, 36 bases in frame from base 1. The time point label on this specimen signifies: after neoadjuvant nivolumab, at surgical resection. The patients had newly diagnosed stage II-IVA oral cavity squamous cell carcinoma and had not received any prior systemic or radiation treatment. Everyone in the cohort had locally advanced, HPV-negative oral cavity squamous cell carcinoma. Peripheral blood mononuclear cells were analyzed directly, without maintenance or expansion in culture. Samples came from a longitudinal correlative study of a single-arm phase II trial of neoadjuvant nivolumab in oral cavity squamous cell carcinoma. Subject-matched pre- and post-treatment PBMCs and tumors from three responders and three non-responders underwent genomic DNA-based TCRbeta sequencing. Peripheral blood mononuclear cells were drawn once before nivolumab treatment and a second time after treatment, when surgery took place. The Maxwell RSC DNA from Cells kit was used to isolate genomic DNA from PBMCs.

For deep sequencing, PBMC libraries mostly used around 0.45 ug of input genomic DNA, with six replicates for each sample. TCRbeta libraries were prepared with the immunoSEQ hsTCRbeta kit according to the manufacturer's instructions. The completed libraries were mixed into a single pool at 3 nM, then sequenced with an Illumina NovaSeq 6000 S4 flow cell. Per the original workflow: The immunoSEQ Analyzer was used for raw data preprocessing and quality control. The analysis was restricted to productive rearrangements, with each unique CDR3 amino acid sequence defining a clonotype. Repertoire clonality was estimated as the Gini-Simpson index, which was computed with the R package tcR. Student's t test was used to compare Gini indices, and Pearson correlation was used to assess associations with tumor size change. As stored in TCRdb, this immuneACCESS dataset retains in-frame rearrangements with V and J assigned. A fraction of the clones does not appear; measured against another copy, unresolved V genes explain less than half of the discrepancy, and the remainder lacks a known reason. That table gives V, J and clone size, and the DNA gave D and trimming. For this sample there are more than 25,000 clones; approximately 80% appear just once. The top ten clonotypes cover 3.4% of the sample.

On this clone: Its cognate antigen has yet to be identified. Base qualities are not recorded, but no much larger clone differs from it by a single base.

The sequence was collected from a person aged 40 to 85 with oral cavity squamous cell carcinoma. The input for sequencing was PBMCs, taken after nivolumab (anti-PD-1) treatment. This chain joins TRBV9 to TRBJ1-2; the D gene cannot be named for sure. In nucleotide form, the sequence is TGTGCCAGCAGCGTAGGGGTTGGTGGCTACACCTTC. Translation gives CASSVGVGGYTF.